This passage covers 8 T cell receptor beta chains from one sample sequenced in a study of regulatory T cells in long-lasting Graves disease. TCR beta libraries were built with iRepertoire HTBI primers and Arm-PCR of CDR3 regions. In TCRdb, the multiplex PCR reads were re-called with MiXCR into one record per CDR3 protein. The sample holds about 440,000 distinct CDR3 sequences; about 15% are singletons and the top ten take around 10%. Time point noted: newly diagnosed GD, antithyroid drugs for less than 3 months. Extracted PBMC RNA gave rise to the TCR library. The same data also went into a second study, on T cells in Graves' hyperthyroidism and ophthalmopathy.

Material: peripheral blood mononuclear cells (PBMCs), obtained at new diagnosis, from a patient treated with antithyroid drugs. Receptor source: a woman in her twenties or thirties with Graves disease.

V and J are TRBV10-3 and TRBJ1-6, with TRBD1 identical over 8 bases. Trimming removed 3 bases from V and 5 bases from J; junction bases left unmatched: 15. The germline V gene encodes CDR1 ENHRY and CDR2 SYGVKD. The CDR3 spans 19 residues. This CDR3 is CAISELRRGREGDNSPLHF. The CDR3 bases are TGTGCCATCAGTGAACTGCGCAGGGGGCGCGAGGGCGATAATTCACCCCTCCACTTT.

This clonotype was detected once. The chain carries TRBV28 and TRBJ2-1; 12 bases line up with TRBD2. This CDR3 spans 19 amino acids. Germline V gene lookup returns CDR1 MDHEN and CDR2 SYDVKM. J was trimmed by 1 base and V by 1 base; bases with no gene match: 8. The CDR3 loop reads CASSLFVTSGSGSYNEQFF. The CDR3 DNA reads TGTGCCAGCAGTTTATTTGTGACTAGCGGGAGCGGGTCCTACAATGAGCAGTTCTTC. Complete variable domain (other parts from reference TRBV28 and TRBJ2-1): DVKVTQSSRYLVKRTGEKVFLECVQDMDHENMFWYRQDPGLGLRLIYFSYDVKMKEKGDIPEGYSVSREKKERFSLILESASTNQTSMYLCASSLFVTSGSGSYNEQFFGPGTRLTVL.

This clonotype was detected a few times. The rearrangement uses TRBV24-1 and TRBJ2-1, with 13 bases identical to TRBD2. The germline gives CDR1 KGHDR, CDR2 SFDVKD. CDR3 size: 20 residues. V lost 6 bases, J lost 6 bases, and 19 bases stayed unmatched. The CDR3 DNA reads TGTGCCACCAGTCCGATTGCTGGACTAGCGGGAGCAGATCTTATCAATGAGCAGTTCTTC. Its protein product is CATSPIAGLAGADLINEQFF.

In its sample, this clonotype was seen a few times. The CDR3 spells CASLEGPGELFF. DNA of the CDR3: TGTGCCAGTTTGGAGGGGCCCGGGGAGCTGTTTTTT. This chain uses TRBV19 with TRBJ2-2, with D perhaps matching TRBD2 (6 bases). The ends were cut back, 8 bases at V and 6 bases at J, with 10 bases in the middle. CDR3 length: 12 residues. Germline CDR1 reads LNHDA; CDR2 reads SQIVND (reference sequence).

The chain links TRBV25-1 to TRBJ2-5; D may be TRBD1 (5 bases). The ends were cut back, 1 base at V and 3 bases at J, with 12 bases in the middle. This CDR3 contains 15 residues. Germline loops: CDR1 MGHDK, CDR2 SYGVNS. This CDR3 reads CASSESFQGKETQYF. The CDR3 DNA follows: TGTGCCAGCAGTGAATCTTTCCAGGGCAAAGAGACCCAGTACTTC.

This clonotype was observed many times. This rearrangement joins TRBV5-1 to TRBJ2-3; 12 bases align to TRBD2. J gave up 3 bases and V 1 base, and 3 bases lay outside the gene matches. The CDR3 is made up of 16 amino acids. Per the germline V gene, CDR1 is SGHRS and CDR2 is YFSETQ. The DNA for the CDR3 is TGCGCCAGCAGCTTGATTGGACTAGCGGGAACAGATACGCAGTATTTT. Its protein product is CASSLIGLAGTDTQYF.

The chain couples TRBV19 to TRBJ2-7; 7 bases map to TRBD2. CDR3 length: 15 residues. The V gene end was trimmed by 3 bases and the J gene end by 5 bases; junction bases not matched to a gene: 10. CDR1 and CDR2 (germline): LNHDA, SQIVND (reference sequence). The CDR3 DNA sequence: TGTGCCAGTAGTATCCCGGCTGCGGGAGTCGACGAGCAGTACTTC. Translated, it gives CASSIPAAGVDEQYF.

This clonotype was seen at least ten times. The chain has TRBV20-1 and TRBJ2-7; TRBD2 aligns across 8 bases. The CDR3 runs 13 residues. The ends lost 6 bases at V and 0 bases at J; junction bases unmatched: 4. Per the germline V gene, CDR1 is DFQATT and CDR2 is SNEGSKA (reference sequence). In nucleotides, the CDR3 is TGCAGTGCCAAAAGCGGGAGCTCCTACGAGCAGTACTTC. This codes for CSAKSGSSYEQYF.